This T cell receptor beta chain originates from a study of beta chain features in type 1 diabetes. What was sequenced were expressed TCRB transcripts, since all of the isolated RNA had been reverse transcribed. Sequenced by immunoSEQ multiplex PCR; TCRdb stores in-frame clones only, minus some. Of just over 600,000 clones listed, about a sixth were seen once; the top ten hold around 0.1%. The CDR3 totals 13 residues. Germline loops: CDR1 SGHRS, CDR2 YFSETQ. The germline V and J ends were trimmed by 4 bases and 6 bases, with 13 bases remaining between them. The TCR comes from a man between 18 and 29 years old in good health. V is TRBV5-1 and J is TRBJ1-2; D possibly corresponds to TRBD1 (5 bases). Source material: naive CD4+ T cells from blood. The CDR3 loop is CASSPDIMDGYTF. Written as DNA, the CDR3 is TGCGCCAGCAGCCCGGACATCATGGATGGCTACACCTTC.